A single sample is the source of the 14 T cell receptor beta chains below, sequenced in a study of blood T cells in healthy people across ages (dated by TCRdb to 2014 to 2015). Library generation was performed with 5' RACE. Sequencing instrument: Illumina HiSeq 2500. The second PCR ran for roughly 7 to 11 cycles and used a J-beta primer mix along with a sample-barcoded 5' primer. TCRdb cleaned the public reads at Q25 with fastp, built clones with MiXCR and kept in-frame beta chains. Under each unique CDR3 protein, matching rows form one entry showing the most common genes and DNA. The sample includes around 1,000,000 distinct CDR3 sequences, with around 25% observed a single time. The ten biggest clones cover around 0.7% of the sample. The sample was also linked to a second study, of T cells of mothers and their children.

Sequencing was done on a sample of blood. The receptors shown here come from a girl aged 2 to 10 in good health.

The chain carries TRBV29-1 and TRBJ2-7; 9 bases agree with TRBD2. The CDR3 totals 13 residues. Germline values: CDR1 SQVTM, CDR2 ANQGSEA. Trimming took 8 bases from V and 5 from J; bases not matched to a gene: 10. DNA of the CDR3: TGCAGCTGCTGGCGGGAGGGCCCCGACGAGCAGTACTTC. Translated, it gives CSCWREGPDEQYF.

The CDR3 protein is CASSDGWGRVRNTEAFF. DNA of the CDR3: TGTGCCAGCAGCGATGGGTGGGGGAGAGTCAGGAACACTGAAGCTTTCTTT. The chain links TRBV9 to TRBJ1-1; tentatively, D is TRBD1 (5 bases). V was cut by 3 bases and J by 1 base, with 19 bases left in between. This CDR3 contains 17 residues. Germline CDR1 and CDR2: SGDLS and YYNGEE.

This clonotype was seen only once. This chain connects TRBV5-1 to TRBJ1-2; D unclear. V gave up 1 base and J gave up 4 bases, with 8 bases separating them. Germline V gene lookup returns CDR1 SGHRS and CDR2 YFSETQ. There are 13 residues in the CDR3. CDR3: CASSLSYGYGYTF. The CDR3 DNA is TGCGCCAGCAGCTTGTCTTACGGCTATGGCTACACCTTC. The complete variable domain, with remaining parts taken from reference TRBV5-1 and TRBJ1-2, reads KAGVTQTPRYLIKTRGQQVTLSCSPISGHRSVSWYQQTPGQGLQFLFEYFSETQRNKGNFPGRFSGRQFSNSRSEMNVSTLELGDSALYLCASSLSYGYGYTFGSGTRLTVV.

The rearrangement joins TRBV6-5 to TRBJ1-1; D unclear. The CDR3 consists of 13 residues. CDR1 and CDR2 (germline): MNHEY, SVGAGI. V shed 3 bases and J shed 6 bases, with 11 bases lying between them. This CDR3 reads CASSYYGGPEAFF. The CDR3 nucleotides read TGTGCCAGCAGTTATTACGGCGGGCCTGAAGCTTTCTTT.

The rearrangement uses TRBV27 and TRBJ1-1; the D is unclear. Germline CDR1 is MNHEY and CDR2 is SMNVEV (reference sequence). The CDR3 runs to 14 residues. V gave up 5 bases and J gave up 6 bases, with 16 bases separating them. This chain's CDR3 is CASSLPSWRPEAFF. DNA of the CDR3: TGTGCCAGCAGTCTACCTTCGTGGCGCCCTGAAGCTTTCTTT.

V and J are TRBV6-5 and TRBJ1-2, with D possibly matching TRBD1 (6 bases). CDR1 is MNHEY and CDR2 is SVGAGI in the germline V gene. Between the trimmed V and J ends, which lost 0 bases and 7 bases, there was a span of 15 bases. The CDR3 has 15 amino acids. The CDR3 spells CASSYSMGQGIGYTF. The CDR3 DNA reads TGTGCCAGCAGTTACTCGATGGGGCAGGGGATTGGCTACACCTTC.

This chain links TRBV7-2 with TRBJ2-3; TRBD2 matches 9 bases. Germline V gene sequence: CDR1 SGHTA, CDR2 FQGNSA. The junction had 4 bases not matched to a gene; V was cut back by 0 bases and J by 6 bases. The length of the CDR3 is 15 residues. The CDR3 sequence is CASSLAGGGADTQYF. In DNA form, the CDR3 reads TGTGCCAGCAGCTTAGCGGGCGGGGGGGCCGATACGCAGTATTTT.

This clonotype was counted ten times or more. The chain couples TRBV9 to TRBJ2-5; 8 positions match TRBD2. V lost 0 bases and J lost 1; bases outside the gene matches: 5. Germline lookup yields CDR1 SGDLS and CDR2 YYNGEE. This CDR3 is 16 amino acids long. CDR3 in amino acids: CASSVDGSGTQETQYF. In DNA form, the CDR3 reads TGTGCCAGCAGCGTAGATGGTAGCGGGACCCAAGAGACCCAGTACTTC.

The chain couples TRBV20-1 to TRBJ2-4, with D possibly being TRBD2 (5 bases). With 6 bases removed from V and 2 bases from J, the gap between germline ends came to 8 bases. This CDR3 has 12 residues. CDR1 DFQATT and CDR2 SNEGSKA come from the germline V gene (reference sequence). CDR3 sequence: CSAAGTKNIQYF. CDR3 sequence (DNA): TGCAGTGCCGCGGGCACCAAAAACATTCAGTACTTC.

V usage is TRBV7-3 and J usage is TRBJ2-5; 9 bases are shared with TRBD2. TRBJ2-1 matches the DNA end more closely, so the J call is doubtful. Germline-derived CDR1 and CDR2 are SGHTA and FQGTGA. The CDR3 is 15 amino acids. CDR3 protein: CASSPTAGGYNEQFF. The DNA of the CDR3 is TGTGCCAGCAGCCCAACAGCGGGGGGATACAATGAGCAGTTCTTC.

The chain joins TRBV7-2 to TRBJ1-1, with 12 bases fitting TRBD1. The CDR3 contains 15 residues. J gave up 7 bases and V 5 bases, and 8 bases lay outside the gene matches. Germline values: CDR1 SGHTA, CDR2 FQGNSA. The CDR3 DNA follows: TGTGCCAGCAGCCCTGGGACAGGGGGCGGGATTGAAGCTTTCTTT. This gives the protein CASSPGTGGGIEAFF.

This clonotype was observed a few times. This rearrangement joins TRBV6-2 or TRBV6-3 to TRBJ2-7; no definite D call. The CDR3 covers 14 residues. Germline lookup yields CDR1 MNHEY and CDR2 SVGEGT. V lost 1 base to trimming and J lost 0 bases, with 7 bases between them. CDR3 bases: TGTGCCAGCAGTTACTGGTTGGGCTCCTACGAGCAGTACTTC. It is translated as CASSYWLGSYEQYF.

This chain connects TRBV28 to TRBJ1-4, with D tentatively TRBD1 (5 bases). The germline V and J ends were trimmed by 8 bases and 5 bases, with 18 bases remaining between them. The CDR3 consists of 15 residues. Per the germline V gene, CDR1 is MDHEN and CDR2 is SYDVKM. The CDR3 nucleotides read TGTGCCAGCCAGCTTCCGGGACTGGGAAATGAAAAACTGTTTTTT. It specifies CASQLPGLGNEKLFF.

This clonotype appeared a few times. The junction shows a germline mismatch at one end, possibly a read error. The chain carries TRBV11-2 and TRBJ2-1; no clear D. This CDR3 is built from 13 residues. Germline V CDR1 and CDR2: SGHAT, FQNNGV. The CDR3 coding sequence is TGTGCCGGCAGCTCCCTACCCTACAATGAGCAGTTCTTC. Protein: CAGSSLPYNEQFF.